This TCR beta chain comes out of a study of blood T cell repertoires in COVID-19. Turning to the study itself: PBMCs, B-cell-depleted T cells, or T cells were the source of the cDNA or gDNA that made up the material.

Germline V gives CDR1 SGHRS, CDR2 YFSETQ. V gave up 0 bases and J gave up 5 bases, with 14 bases separating them. This CDR3 region has 16 residues. The data were produced by immunoSEQ multiplex PCR, yet TCRdb's version contains in-frame clones alone and is incomplete. The sample has over 85,000 clones, approximately 82% seen once. The sequenced sample consisted of peripheral blood. The V and J genes are TRBV5-1 and TRBJ2-2; a weak D match, TRBD2 (7 bases). The clonotype originates from a woman aged 70-85 years with acute or convalescent COVID-19. The CDR3 DNA is TGCGCCAGCAGCTTGGCCTGGGGGGGCCGGACCGGGGAGCTGTTTTTT. Translation: CASSLAWGGRTGELFF.